Below, one TCR beta chain is given with its context. It has no known antigen specificity. No much larger clone exists at a distance of one base, and base qualities are not known. Patients with a history of autoimmune disease or receiving systemic immunosuppression were excluded from the trial. Peripheral blood for TCR sequencing was collected from all dose cohorts at baseline, on cycle 4 day 1, and on cycle 7 day 1. The samples were drawn from a first-in-human, open-label, multicenter phase I dose-escalation trial of ivuxolimab. Adults with locally advanced or metastatic melanoma, renal cell carcinoma, hepatocellular carcinoma or head and neck squamous cell carcinoma were enrolled in the trial. Before TCR sequencing, CD4+ and CD8+ T cells were separately sorted from peripheral blood. V sheds 1 base and J sheds 2 bases, leaving 15 bases between their ends. The CDR3 holds 17 amino acids from the cysteine to the phenylalanine. The sequence is cut down to CDR3 DNA, 51 bases in frame from base 1. CDR1 is given as SEHNR and CDR2 as FQNEAQ, both from the germline V gene (reference sequence).

Genomic DNA was extracted from sorted cells for sequencing of the TCRbeta CDR3 region. TCRbeta CDR3 regions were sequenced using the immunoSEQ Assay. Not all clones reach the TCRdb copy of this immuneACCESS table, which keeps in-frame sequences only. Checked studies attribute under half of the gap to unresolved V genes and leave the rest unexplained. The sample records 39,000 or so clones, about 90% of which are singletons. The biggest ten clones account for approximately 0.6% of the sample. This sample is part of a study of OX40 agonist ivuxolimab in advanced cancers. With regard to the full study: The costimulatory receptor OX40 (CD134) was targeted by ivuxolimab, a fully human IgG2 agonistic monoclonal antibody. Intravenous ivuxolimab was administered to patients every 2 weeks at six dose levels: 0.01, 0.1, 0.3, 1.5, 3 and 10 mg/kg. Of the 50 or so patients in dose escalation, around 19 had hepatocellular carcinoma, about 15 had melanoma, 9 had renal cell carcinoma and 9 had head and neck cancer. In the dose-escalation cohort, more than 75% of patients were male, and the mean age was approximately 55 years, with a range of about 23 to 80. Patients were allowed to have had prior anti-PD-1, anti-PD-L1 or anti-CTLA-4 therapy, and approximately 40% of the dose-escalation patients had previously received checkpoint inhibitors. Partial responses occurred in three dose-escalation patients, of whom one had hepatocellular carcinoma and two had cutaneous melanoma. Peripheral TCRbeta sequencing aimed to test whether ivuxolimab altered TCR sequence diversity and caused clonal T-cell expansion. The paper describes the monotherapy dose-escalation part (N of about 47 patients) of the phase I trial of ivuxolimab. General study outcomes and caveats: Antigen specificity was not determined for the clonally expanded peripheral T cells. After ivuxolimab, more expanded clones were found on average in CD8+ T cells than in CD4+ T cells. Low levels of normalized T-cell clonal expansion were also seen in some patients who did not respond. In partial responders in the 0.1-3.0 mg/kg groups, normalized peripheral clonal expansion was found to be among the lowest, especially among CD8+ T cells. At doses of 0.1 to 3.0 mg/kg, clonal expansion of both CD4+ and CD8+ blood T cells was observed from baseline to week 6.

This TCR was sampled from an adult with an advanced solid tumor such as melanoma, head and neck, liver or kidney cancer. The chain is assembled from TRBV7-9 and TRBJ1-5, with a weak D call of TRBD1 (5 bases match). The source material was CD4+ or CD8+ T cells sorted from blood, sampled in a trial of the OX40 agonist ivuxolimab. This receptor carries the CDR3 CASSLGVGGEGNQPQHF. The sequence in DNA is TGTGCCAGCAGCTTAGGTGTCGGGGGAGAAGGCAATCAGCCCCAGCATTTT.